One sample yielded the 12 T cell receptor beta chains listed below, sequenced in a study of T cell repertoires in cytomegalovirus infection (dated by TCRdb to between 2018 and 2021). The sample's treatment or condition, from its label and the paper: in vitro stimulation with specific CMV peptide epitopes to enrich CMV-specific T cells. Antigen specificity for these receptors is unknown. The sequencer listed for this sample is Illumina HiSeq 1500. The public reads were run again by TCRdb, first through fastp at Q25 and then through MiXCR, and only productive beta chains were kept. Records with the same CDR3 protein are collapsed into one entry carrying the most frequent genes and DNA. This sample comprises around 900,000 distinct CDR3 sequences, 30% to 40% of them detected only once. Clones ranked in the top ten supply about an eighth of the sample. This sample comprised cultured CD8+ T cells from PBMCs, obtained from culture after CMV antigen stimulation. These receptors were collected from a human donor in good health (CMV status not recorded). Some clones in this sample may be carry-over from other donors' samples.

CDR3 sequence reads: CASSAGQGLSEAFF. The CDR3 coding sequence is TGTGCCAGCAGCGCGGGACAGGGGTTATCTGAAGCTTTCTTT. The chain joins TRBV27 to TRBJ1-1; 10 bases line up with TRBD1. J gave up 6 bases and V 6 bases, and 7 bases lay outside the gene matches. The CDR3 sequence is 14 residues long. Germline V gene data show CDR1 as MNHEY and CDR2 as SMNVEV (reference sequence).

This clonotype has more than one count but fewer than ten. This chain joins TRBV27 and TRBJ2-3; 11 bases line up with TRBD2. This CDR3 spans 16 amino acids. The germline V gene encodes CDR1 MNHEY and CDR2 SMNVEV (reference sequence). J was trimmed by 0 bases and V by 8 bases; bases with no gene match: 7. Here the CDR3 DNA reads TGTGCCAGCGGCGGACTAGCGGGTCTAAGCACAGATACGCAGTATTTT. As protein: CASGGLAGLSTDTQYF.

The chain joins TRBV7-9 to TRBJ1-3; D remains ambiguous. The germline CDR1 and CDR2 sequences are SEHNR and FQNEAQ (reference sequence). This CDR3 region has 14 residues. V lost 1 base and J 3 bases, leaving 7 bases between the germline ends. This CDR3 is CASSLGTDGNTIYF. Written as DNA, the CDR3 is TGTGCCAGCAGCTTAGGGACTGATGGAAACACCATATATTTT.

The chain joins TRBV4-2 to TRBJ2-3; D is unclear. The CDR3 loop spans 13 amino acids. CDR1 is LGHNA, CDR2 YNFKEQ, per germline. Trimming took 1 base from V and 6 from J, leaving 8 bases between them. The CDR3 region is CASSQGEGDTQYF. In DNA, the CDR3 is TGTGCCAGCAGCCAAGGGGAAGGGGATACGCAGTATTTT.

The rearrangement links TRBV6-5 to TRBJ2-3; 9 bases line up with TRBD1. Trimming at V came to 6 bases and at J to 1 base, leaving 5 bases not matched to a gene. Germline V gene data show CDR1 as MNHEY and CDR2 as SVGAGI. This CDR3 comprises 15 residues. The CDR3 loop is CASRPDRGGTDTQYF. CDR3 coding DNA: TGTGCCAGCAGACCCGACAGGGGGGGCACAGATACGCAGTATTTT.

In its sample, this clonotype was seen a few times. This CDR3 is CASGDSGVSTDTQYF. The CDR3 DNA follows: TGTGCCAGCGGCGATAGCGGCGTCAGCACAGATACGCAGTATTTT. The chain recombines TRBV12-3 or TRBV12-4 with TRBJ2-3, with D possibly being TRBD2 (6 bases). The CDR3 totals 15 residues. The V end was cut by 8 bases, the J end by 0 bases, with 15 bases between.

This clonotype has ten or more counts. The chain recombines TRBV7-2 with TRBJ2-7; D is ambiguous. The CDR3 sequence is 13 residues long. The V end lost 3 bases, the J end lost 2 bases, and 8 bases lay between the germline ends. Per germline, CDR1 SGHTA and CDR2 FQGNSA. CDR3 in amino acids: CASSLDDTYEQYF. CDR3 nucleotide sequence: TGTGCCAGCAGCTTGGATGACACCTACGAGCAGTACTTC.

This chain links TRBV27 with TRBJ1-2, with 12 bases that match TRBD1. The CDR3 is made up of 18 amino acids. The V segment lost 0 bases and the J segment 3 bases; nucleotides outside the gene matches: 8. Germline lookup yields CDR1 MNHEY and CDR2 SMNVEV (reference sequence). CDR3 in amino acids: CASSLSGTGGLTYYGYTF. CDR3 DNA: TGTGCCAGCAGTTTATCCGGGACAGGGGGCCTTACTTACTATGGCTACACCTTC.

This clonotype came up a few times. The rearrangement links TRBV11-2 to TRBJ2-3; 10 nucleotides line up with TRBD2. The V and J ends lost 4 bases and 1 base, in that order; junction bases with no gene match: 5. The CDR3 sequence is 16 residues long. CDR1 and CDR2 from the germline V gene are SGHAT and FQNNGV. The CDR3 is CASSSSSGGRTDTQYF. The CDR3 coding sequence is TGTGCCAGCAGCTCTTCTAGCGGGGGCCGCACAGATACGCAGTATTTT.

V and J are TRBV7-2 and TRBJ2-6, with D tentatively TRBD2 (5 bases). The V end lost 1 base, the J end lost 4 bases, and 17 bases lay between the germline ends. The germline CDR1 and CDR2 sequences are SGHTA and FQGNSA. The CDR3 covers 18 residues. The CDR3 is CASSLESRLSGGANVLTF. The CDR3 DNA reads TGTGCCAGCAGCTTAGAGTCCAGACTATCGGGCGGGGCCAACGTCCTGACTTTC.

The chain has TRBV10-3 and TRBJ2-3; no reliable D call. V was clipped by 6 bases and J by 2 bases, with 12 bases between them. The CDR3 is 14 amino acids. Germline CDR1 reads ENHRY; CDR2 reads SYGVKD. CDR3 protein: CAIRDLSATDTQYF. The CDR3 DNA is TGTGCCATCAGGGACCTTTCGGCCACAGATACGCAGTATTTT.

The chain recombines TRBV20-1 with TRBJ2-6; no reliable D call. V shed 6 bases and J shed 0 bases, with 15 bases lying between them. Germline CDR1 reads DFQATT; CDR2 reads SNEGSKA (reference sequence). The CDR3 sequence is 16 residues long. This CDR3 reads CSAPRSFSSGANVLTF. The CDR3 DNA is TGCAGTGCACCTCGAAGCTTTTCCTCTGGGGCCAACGTCCTGACTTTC.